This T cell receptor beta chain stems from a study of regulatory T cells in long-lasting Graves disease. Notes on the study in general: New patients shared about 910 public clonotypes, and persistent patients shared more, with over 2,500.

Documented time point: newly diagnosed GD, antithyroid drugs for less than 3 months. Preparation of the TCR library used RNA extracted from PBMCs. As for this clonotype: Its antigen is still unknown.

In building TCR beta libraries, iRepertoire HTBI primers were used together with Arm-PCR of CDR3 regions. TCRdb processed the multiplex PCR reads anew with MiXCR; each CDR3 protein has one entry. The sample yields some 250,000 distinct CDR3 sequences, about 18% seen once. This CDR3 region has 14 residues. Germline CDR1 is SGHRS and CDR2 is YFSETQ. The V gene lost 7 bases and the J gene lost 3 bases, with 15 bases spanning the gap. These data also formed part of another study, on T cells in Graves' hyperthyroidism and ophthalmopathy.

The source was peripheral blood mononuclear cells (PBMCs), collected at new diagnosis, from a patient treated with antithyroid drugs. This TCR was sampled from a woman aged 25 to 39 with Graves disease. The chain uses TRBV5-1 and TRBJ2-3; the D is unclear. The CDR3: CASGPEVRTDTQYF. The CDR3 DNA sequence: TGCGCCAGCGGCCCCGAGGTGAGGACAGATACGCAGTATTTT.